This TCR beta chain was recorded in a study of cytomegalovirus exposure and HLA in healthy donors. Study results and caveats: In vitro experiments confirmed that a few CMV-associated chains were specific for CMV antigens. TCR sequences were mostly rare, though some public TCRs occurred in many donors.

The repertoire was sequenced with immunoSEQ multiplex PCR; TCRdb's copy has only in-frame clones and lacks some. The table lists about 120,000 clones, more than 75% of them singletons, with nearly 5% in the top ten. About this clone: The antigen is unknown.

Sequencing input: PBMCs. The TCR sequence derives from a man younger than 30 in good health and CMV-seronegative.

CDR3 bases: TGTGCCAGCAGCCCCGACTATCTGAGATCCTACGAGCAGTACTTC. As protein: CASSPDYLRSYEQYF. V gene TRBV9 combines with J gene TRBJ2-7; the D gene is possibly TRBD2 (5 bases). The CDR3 is made up of 15 amino acids. Germline-derived CDR1 and CDR2 are SGDLS and YYNGEE. Trimming left V 4 bases short and J 1 base short, with 15 bases between.